The text below deals with one T cell receptor beta chain. The source of the sample is a study of T cell changes during pregnancy in multiple sclerosis. This CDR3 has 14 residues. Germline V lookup: CDR1 SGHNT, CDR2 YENEEA. Trimming removed 3 bases from V and 5 bases from J, with 11 bases in between. Clones were read by immunoSEQ multiplex PCR, and TCRdb kept only the in-frame ones, dropping some. The sample shows 65,000 to 90,000 clones, around 90% of them seen only once. The clonotype was recovered from a female donor with multiple sclerosis, enrolled in a pregnancy study. The material sequenced was CD4+ T cells from peripheral blood mononuclear cells, taken after pregnancy. The V call is TRBV11-3, the J call TRBJ2-1; weak D call: TRBD2 (5 bases). CDR3 nucleotides: TGTGCCAGCAGCTTGGGAGACATAAACAATGAGCAGTTCTTC. Translating it yields CASSLGDINNEQFF. The entire variable domain, with the rest obtained from reference TRBV11-3 and TRBJ2-1, is as follows: EAGVVQSPRYKIIEKKQPVAFWCNPISGHNTLYWYLQNLGQGPELLIRYENEEAVDDSQLPKDRFSAERLKGVDSTLKIQPAELGDSAVYLCASSLGDINNEQFFGPGTRLTVL.